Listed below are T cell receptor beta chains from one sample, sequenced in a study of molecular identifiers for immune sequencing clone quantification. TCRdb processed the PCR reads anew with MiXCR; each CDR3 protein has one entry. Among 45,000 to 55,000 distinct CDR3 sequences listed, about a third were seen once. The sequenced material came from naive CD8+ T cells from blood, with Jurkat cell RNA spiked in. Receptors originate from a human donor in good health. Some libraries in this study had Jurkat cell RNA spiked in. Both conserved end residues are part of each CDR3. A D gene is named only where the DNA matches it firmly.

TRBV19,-,CASSIPALGHEQFF
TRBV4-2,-,CASSQSPMAYEQYF
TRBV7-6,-,CASSLGEGTEALF
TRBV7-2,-,CASSFGTDTQYF
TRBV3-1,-,CASSHGIEETQYF
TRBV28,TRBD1,CASSYPYRGYNEKLFF
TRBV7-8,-,CASSLFGGNQPQHF
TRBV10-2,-,CASSEYGMADTQYF
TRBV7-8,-,CASSSIPIDTQYF
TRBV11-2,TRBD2,CASSFGTSGFYEQYF
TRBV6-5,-,CASSYVQGSGYGYTF
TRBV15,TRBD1,CATSKDRGSEQYF
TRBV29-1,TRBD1,CSVEELDRGPYEQYF
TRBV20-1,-,CSASFRGNQPQHF
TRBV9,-,CASNVGGTSTDTQYF
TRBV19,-,CASSSRSDYEQYF
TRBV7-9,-,CASSLDLMNTEALF
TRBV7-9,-,CASTSSYGYTF
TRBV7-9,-,CASSLALGTGAQLETQYF
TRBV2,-,CASSEGSLETQYF
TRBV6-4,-,CASTCPGGLFF
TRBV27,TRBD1,CASSTPTGTYEQYF
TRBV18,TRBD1,CASSARDRGPRETQYF
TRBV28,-,CASSKQGTYNEQFF
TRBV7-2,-,CASSLGQFATNEKLFF
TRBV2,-,CASTGWQETQYF
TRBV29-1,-,CSVDGGRNYGYSF
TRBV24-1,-,CATSDPAAPSLTPDTQYF
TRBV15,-,CATSRDHRRINEKLFF
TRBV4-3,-,CASSQDEYSNQPQHF
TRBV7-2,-,CASSRFKRNQETQYF
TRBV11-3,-,CASSLAAGYEQYF
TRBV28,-,CASSSEPQAIYEQYF
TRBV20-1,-,CSAPPHPGDTQYF
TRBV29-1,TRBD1,CSVDRDHEQFF
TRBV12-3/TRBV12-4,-,CAGGPHSETQYF
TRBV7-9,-,CASGKLGARHTEAFF
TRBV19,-,CASRGFGETQYF
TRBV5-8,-,CASTRGGGSTDTQYF
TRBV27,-,CASSPLMGHSGNTIYF
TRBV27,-,CASSKGRVTEAFF
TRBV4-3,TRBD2,CASSQRLAGITDTQYF
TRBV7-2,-,CASSSLGVF
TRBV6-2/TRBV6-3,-,CASSIWRYREAQPQHF
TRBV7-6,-,CASSTSASWSEQFF
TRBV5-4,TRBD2,CASSSASGREDEQYF
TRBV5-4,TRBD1,CASSLEDRVADTQYF
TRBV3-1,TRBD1,CASSHGQGGAQTQYF
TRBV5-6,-,CASSSWTRMENTIYF
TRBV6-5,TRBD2,CASSYSIAGVQYF
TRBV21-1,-,CASSRRHTSPYEQYF
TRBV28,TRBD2,CASSRLAGVHEQYF
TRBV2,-,CASSSGRLTMNTEAFF
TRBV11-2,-,CASSLDPASQETQYF
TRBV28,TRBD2,CASSPSSGSTYEQYF
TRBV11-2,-,CASSRDPREGGYTF
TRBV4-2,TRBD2,CASSQVLAGETQYF
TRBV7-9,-,CASSLVRILDTQYF
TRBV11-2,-,CASSLSPYEQYF